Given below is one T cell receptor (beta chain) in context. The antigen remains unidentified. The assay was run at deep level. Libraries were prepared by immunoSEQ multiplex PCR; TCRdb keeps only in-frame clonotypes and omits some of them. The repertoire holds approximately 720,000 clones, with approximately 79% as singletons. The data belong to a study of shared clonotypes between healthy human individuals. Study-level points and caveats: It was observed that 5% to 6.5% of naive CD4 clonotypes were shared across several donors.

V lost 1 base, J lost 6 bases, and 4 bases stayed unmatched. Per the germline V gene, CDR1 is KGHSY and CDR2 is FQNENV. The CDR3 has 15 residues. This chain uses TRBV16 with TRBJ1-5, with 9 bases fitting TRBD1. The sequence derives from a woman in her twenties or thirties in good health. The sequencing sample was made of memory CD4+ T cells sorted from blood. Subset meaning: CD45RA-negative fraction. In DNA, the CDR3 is TGTGCCAGCAGCCAATTGGGACAGGGCGGTCAGCCCCAGCATTTT. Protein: CASSQLGQGGQPQHF. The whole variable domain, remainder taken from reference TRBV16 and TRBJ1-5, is GEEVAQTPKHLVRGEGQKAKLYCAPIKGHSYVFWYQQVLKNEFKFLISFQNENVFDETGMPKERFSAKCLPNSPCSLEIQATKLEDSAVYFCASSQLGQGGQPQHFGDGTRLSIL.